This TCR beta chain was captured by sequencing in a study of cytomegalovirus exposure and HLA in healthy donors. Study results and caveats: The CMV antigen specificity of three CMV-associated chains was confirmed through in vitro analysis. A later analysis found TCR association rates differed by HLA locus, highest for DRB1 and lowest for HLA-C. Productive status was seen about 90% or about 30% of the time for most TCR beta V segments in an earlier analysis.

About this clone itself: The antigen remains undetermined.

The PCR used 60 Vbeta and 13 Jbeta primers. Using immunoSEQ multiplex PCR, the repertoire was profiled, and TCRdb retains in-frame clones only, with some absent. The table gives nearly 200,000 clones; the top ten clones make up roughly 0.7% of it. The material sequenced was PBMCs. The origin of this receptor is a boy younger than 18 in good health and CMV-seronegative.

The CDR3 protein is CAWSQGTSGKTQYF. The CDR3 coding sequence is TGTGCCTGGAGTCAGGGGACTAGCGGGAAGACCCAGTACTTC. The rearrangement uses TRBV30 and TRBJ2-5, with 13 bases lining up with TRBD2. Germline-derived CDR1 and CDR2 are GTSNPN and SVGIG (reference sequence). With V trimmed by 2 bases and J by 6 bases, 3 bases remained unmatched. The CDR3 contains 14 residues.